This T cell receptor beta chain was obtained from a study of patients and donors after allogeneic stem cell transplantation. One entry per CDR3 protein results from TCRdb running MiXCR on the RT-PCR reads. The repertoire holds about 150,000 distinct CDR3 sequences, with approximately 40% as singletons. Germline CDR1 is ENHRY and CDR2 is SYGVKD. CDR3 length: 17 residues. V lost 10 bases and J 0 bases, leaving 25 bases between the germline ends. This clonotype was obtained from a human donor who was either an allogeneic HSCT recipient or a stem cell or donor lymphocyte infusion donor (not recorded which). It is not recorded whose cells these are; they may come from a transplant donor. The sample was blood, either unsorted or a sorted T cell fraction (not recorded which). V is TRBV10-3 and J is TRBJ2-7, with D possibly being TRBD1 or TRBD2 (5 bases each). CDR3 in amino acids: CATWDGDTYLSSYEQYF. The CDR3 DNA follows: TGTGCCACATGGGACGGAGACACCTATCTTAGCTCCTACGAGCAGTACTTC.